A single sample gave rise to the 17 T cell receptor beta chains below, sequenced in a study of blood T cell repertoires in COVID-19. Sequencing used immunoSEQ multiplex PCR; TCRdb keeps in-frame clones, though not all of them. The profile covers roughly 140,000 clones, with around 89% appearing a single time and roughly 28% taken by the ten largest. The specimen sequenced was peripheral blood. Source of these receptors: a human donor in a cohort sampled during active COVID-19.

The CDR3 loop reads CASSAWTGGEGELFF. CDR3 in DNA: TGTGCCAGCAGCGCATGGACAGGGGGTGAGGGGGAGCTGTTTTTT. V usage is TRBV9 and J usage is TRBJ2-2, with 10 bases that match TRBD1. V was clipped by 3 bases and J by 8 bases; unmatched bases: 7. Germline V gene sequence: CDR1 SGDLS, CDR2 YYNGEE. The CDR3 consists of 15 residues.

The V and J genes are TRBV3-1 (or the pseudogene TRBV3-2) and TRBJ1-2; possible D gene TRBD1, 6 bases. Germline CDR1 and CDR2: LGHDT and YNNKEL (reference sequence). The ends were cut back, 5 bases at V and 3 bases at J, with 13 bases in the middle. There are 14 residues in the CDR3. CDR3 in amino acids: CASSSRGFDYGYTF. CDR3 nucleotides: TGTGCCAGCAGCTCAAGGGGGTTTGACTATGGCTACACCTTC.

The chain links TRBV19 to TRBJ2-3; 14 bases agree with TRBD2. The CDR3 runs to 17 residues. CDR1 and CDR2 from the germline V gene are LNHDA and SQIVND (reference sequence). Trimming took 4 bases from V and 2 from J; bases not matched to a gene: 5. CDR3 bases: TGTGCCAGTAGTACGGGACTAGCGGGGGCCAACACAGATACGCAGTATTTT. It specifies CASSTGLAGANTDTQYF.

The chain has TRBV5-8 and TRBJ1-5, with D possibly TRBD1 on 5 matching bases. From germline, CDR1 is SGHTS and CDR2 YDEGEE. The CDR3 runs to 15 residues. Trimming left V 4 bases short and J 0 bases short, with 11 bases between. Here the CDR3 DNA reads TGTGCCAGCAGCGCGGGACTGAGTAGCAATCAGCCCCAGCATTTT. Translated, it gives CASSAGLSSNQPQHF.

The chain employs TRBV27 and TRBJ1-6; 8 nucleotides match TRBD1. The CDR3 covers 15 residues. After removal of 2 bases from V and 7 bases from J, the junction contained 4 bases not matched to a gene. The germline V gene encodes CDR1 MNHEY and CDR2 SMNVEV (reference sequence). The CDR3 loop reads CASSLGQGFNSPLHF. CDR3 nucleotide sequence: TGTGCCAGCAGTTTAGGACAGGGCTTCAATTCACCCCTCCACTTT.

This chain connects TRBV4-1 to TRBJ1-2; tentatively, D is TRBD1 (6 bases). V was shortened by 5 bases and J by 2 bases, with 21 bases between the two germline ends. The CDR3 has 17 amino acids. Per the germline V gene, CDR1 is MGHRA and CDR2 is YSYEKL. CDR3 in DNA: TGCGCCAGCAGCTCCCGAAGTGCGGGGGGCGCGAACTATGGCTACACCTTC. This gives the protein CASSSRSAGGANYGYTF.

This rearrangement joins TRBV5-6 to TRBJ2-2; 10 nucleotides align to TRBD1. CDR3 length: 17 amino acids. The V segment lost 1 base and the J segment 7 bases; nucleotides outside the gene matches: 10. Germline V CDR1 and CDR2: SGHDT, YYEEEE. The CDR3 spells CASSLLGWDRGDGELFF. DNA of the CDR3: TGTGCCAGCAGCTTGTTAGGGTGGGACAGGGGCGACGGGGAGCTGTTTTTT.

This chain joins TRBV19 and TRBJ2-3; 7 bases are a match to TRBD2. The CDR3 loop spans 14 amino acids. V shed 4 bases and J 2 bases; nucleotides not matched to a gene: 3. Germline lookup yields CDR1 LNHDA and CDR2 SQIVND (reference sequence). CDR3 amino acids: CASSTGGFTDTQYF. CDR3 in DNA: TGTGCCAGTAGTACGGGGGGATTCACAGATACGCAGTATTTT.

The chain employs TRBV7-3 and TRBJ1-1; the D is unclear. The germline V gene has CDR1 SGHTA and CDR2 FQGTGA. The CDR3 is 12 residues long. Trimming stripped 5 bases from V and 7 bases from J, with 11 bases between. Written as DNA, the CDR3 is TGTGCCAGCAGCAACGGACTGGATGAAGCTTTCTTT. It specifies CASSNGLDEAFF.

The genes are TRBV9 and TRBJ1-2, with D maybe TRBD1 (6 bases). The V gene lost 0 bases and the J gene lost 4 bases, with 10 bases spanning the gap. This CDR3 region has 14 residues. Looked up from germline, CDR1 is SGDLS and CDR2 is YYNGEE. The CDR3 protein is CASSVADSLYGYTF. As DNA, the CDR3 is TGTGCCAGCAGCGTAGCGGACAGCCTCTATGGCTACACCTTC.

The rearrangement joins TRBV30 to TRBJ1-2; a possible D gene is TRBD1 (5 bases). The CDR3 spans 13 residues. V was clipped by 5 bases and J by 0 bases, with 10 bases between them. Germline V lookup: CDR1 GTSNPN, CDR2 SVGIG (reference sequence). The CDR3 reads CAWSLGANYGYTF. CDR3 DNA: TGTGCCTGGTCGTTAGGGGCTAACTATGGCTACACCTTC.

This clone is a singleton in its sample. The CDR3 sequence is CASSLFGQGNTEAFF. The CDR3 DNA is TGTGCCAGCAGTTTATTCGGACAGGGTAACACTGAAGCTTTCTTT. V gene TRBV27 combines with J gene TRBJ1-1; 8 bases are shared with TRBD1. CDR1 is MNHEY and CDR2 is SMNVEV in the germline V gene (reference sequence). This CDR3 region has 15 residues. V was pared by 1 base and J by 2 bases, with 3 bases of the junction left unmatched.

This clone was observed a single time. This chain joins TRBV6-6 and TRBJ2-5; D is possibly TRBD2 (6 bases). Looked up from germline, CDR1 is MNHNY and CDR2 is SVGAGI (reference sequence). Trimming removed 6 bases at V and 5 bases at J, with 13 bases between. CDR3 length equals 13 residues. In DNA, the CDR3 is TGTGCCAGCAGCGACGGAGGGTTGGAGACCCAGTACTTC. It translates to CASSDGGLETQYF.

This clone was seen just once. This chain links TRBV6-1 with TRBJ1-2; 7 positions match TRBD1. CDR3 size: 14 residues. The germline CDR1 and CDR2 sequences are MNHNS and SASEGT. V lost 0 bases, J lost 5 bases, and 3 bases stayed unmatched. The CDR3 region has the DNA TGTGCCAGCAGTGAAGCGGGACAGACTTATGGCTACACCTTC. It is translated as CASSEAGQTYGYTF.

V usage is TRBV11-2 and J usage is TRBJ2-3, with TRBD1 matching 9 bases. Germline trimming cut 4 bases from V and 6 bases from J; bases unmatched to any gene: 14. The V gene's germline CDR1 is SGHAT and CDR2 FQNNGV. The CDR3 has 17 residues. CDR3 coding DNA: TGTGCCAGCAGCTCATTTCCGGGACAGGGATTTGGTGATACGCAGTATTTT. Its protein is CASSSFPGQGFGDTQYF.

V gene TRBV6-2 or TRBV6-3 combines with J gene TRBJ1-1; D gene ambiguous. Germline values: CDR1 MNHEY, CDR2 SVGEGT. Trimming took 5 bases from V and 0 from J, leaving 4 bases between them. The CDR3 runs 12 residues. The DNA for the CDR3 is TGTGCCAGCAGTACGGTGAACACTGAAGCTTTCTTT. Translating gives CASSTVNTEAFF.

This rearrangement joins TRBV6-1 to TRBJ2-1, with 8 positions matching TRBD2. Germline V lookup: CDR1 MNHNS, CDR2 SASEGT. The CDR3 consists of 17 residues. Unmatched junction bases numbered 11, after V lost 1 base and J lost 6 bases. The chain's CDR3 is CASSEDGRLAGFNEQFF. CDR3 in DNA: TGTGCCAGCAGTGAAGATGGGCGGCTAGCGGGTTTCAATGAGCAGTTCTTC.